These 23 T cell receptor beta chains share one sample of origin, sequenced in a study of post-analysis software for immune sequencing data. The authors incorporated unique molecular identifiers into the TCR beta cDNA libraries. TCRdb re-called the PCR reads with MiXCR, one entry per CDR3 protein. The sample has about 160,000 distinct CDR3 sequences; 35% to 40% are singletons. The specimen was blood, collected after autologous hematopoietic stem cell transplantation. The receptors shown here come from a girl aged 10-17 years with multiple sclerosis.

This chain joins TRBV20-1 and TRBJ1-5, with 7 bases lining up with TRBD1. Germline CDR1 reads DFQATT; CDR2 reads SNEGSKA (reference sequence). The CDR3 runs to 15 residues. V shed 5 bases and J 2 bases; nucleotides not matched to a gene: 9. The CDR3 sequence: CSAYQGGVGNQPQHF. CDR3 bases: TGCAGTGCTTACCAAGGGGGCGTTGGCAATCAGCCCCAGCATTTT.

The gene calls are TRBV6-2 or TRBV6-3 and TRBJ2-1, with D perhaps matching TRBD1 (6 bases). CDR1 is MNHEY, CDR2 SVGEGT, per germline. Trimming pared 8 bases from V and 2 bases from J, leaving 13 bases between. This CDR3 comprises 14 residues. The CDR3 region is CASQSQGPYNEQFF. The CDR3 DNA is TGTGCCAGCCAATCGCAGGGGCCCTACAATGAGCAGTTCTTC.

The chain uses TRBV20-1 and TRBJ2-1; 7 bases align to TRBD2. The DNA end favors TRBJ2-7, so the J call may be wrong. This CDR3 has 15 amino acids. Germline V gene sequence: CDR1 DFQATT, CDR2 SNEGSKA (reference sequence). The CDR3 sequence: CSALSPGGAYNEQYF. The CDR3 nucleotides read TGCAGTGCTCTGTCCCCGGGAGGCGCCTACAATGAGCAGTACTTC.

V and J are TRBV7-9 and TRBJ1-2; TRBD1 is a possible D gene (6 bases). Germline lookup yields CDR1 SEHNR and CDR2 FQNEAQ (reference sequence). CDR3 length: 14 amino acids. Trimming left V 7 bases short and J 5 bases short, with 17 bases between. CDR3 nucleotide sequence: TGTGCCAGCACCCTCGGGACAAGGGAGTATGGCTACACCTTC. Translated: CASTLGTREYGYTF. Together with reference TRBV7-9 and TRBJ1-2, the CDR3 gives the full variable domain: DTGVSQNPRHKITKRGQNVTFRCDPISEHNRLYWYRQTLGQGPEFLTYFQNEAQLEKSRLLSDRFSAERPKGSFSTLEIQRTEQGDSAMYLCASTLGTREYGYTFGSGTRLTVV.

This clonotype was seen more than once but under ten times. This chain links TRBV4-2 with TRBJ1-2; D unresolved. V lost 0 bases to trimming and J lost 4 bases, with 12 bases between them. CDR1 is LGHNA, CDR2 YNFKEQ, per germline. CDR3 length equals 15 residues. The CDR3 sequence: CASSQEGADGYGYTF. CDR3 nucleotide sequence: TGTGCCAGCAGCCAAGAAGGAGCAGACGGCTATGGCTACACCTTC.

This clonotype was detected only a few times. The rearrangement links TRBV27 to TRBJ1-1; a possible D gene is TRBD1 (5 bases). V was trimmed by 10 bases and J by 1 base, leaving 16 bases between them. Per the germline V gene, CDR1 is MNHEY and CDR2 is SMNVEV (reference sequence). This CDR3 spans 14 amino acids. The CDR3, as DNA: TGTGCCACCCTCCCAGGGTCACGGAACACTGAAGCTTTCTTT. It encodes CATLPGSRNTEAFF.

This clonotype was picked up a small number of times. This chain connects TRBV7-6 to TRBJ2-5; 14 bases agree with TRBD2. This CDR3 is 15 amino acids long. With 4 bases clipped from V and 6 bases from J, the junction kept 4 bases outside the gene matches. From germline, CDR1 is SGHVS and CDR2 FNYEAQ. For the CDR3, the DNA is TGTGCCAGCAGCTCCGGGACTAGCGGGAGTAAGACCCAGTACTTC. This sequence encodes CASSSGTSGSKTQYF. Drawing the rest from reference TRBV7-6 and TRBJ2-5, the complete variable domain is GAGVSQSPRYKVTKRGQDVALRCDPISGHVSLYWYRQALGQGPEFLTYFNYEAQQDKSGLPNDRFSAERPEGSISTLTIQRTEQRDSAMYRCASSSGTSGSKTQYFGPGTRLLVL.

The rearrangement joins TRBV5-5 to TRBJ2-3; no clear D. Germline V gene sequence: CDR1 SGHKS, CDR2 YYEKEE (reference sequence). This CDR3 is 11 amino acids long. Between the trimmed V and J ends, which lost 4 bases and 2 bases, there was a span of 2 bases. DNA for the CDR3: TGTGCCAGCAGCAACACAGATACGCAGTATTTT. It is translated as CASSNTDTQYF. The variable domain in full, with the rest retrieved from reference TRBV5-5 and TRBJ2-3, is DAGVTQSPTHLIKTRGQQVTLRCSPISGHKSVSWYQQVLGQGPQFIFQYYEKEERGRGNFPDRFSARQFPNYSSELNVNALLLGDSALYLCASSNTDTQYFGPGTRLTVL.

The CDR3 protein is CASSALNTDTQYF. DNA for the CDR3: TGTGCCAGCAGCGCCCTGAACACAGATACGCAGTATTTT. The rearrangement links TRBV9 to TRBJ2-3, with D uncertain. Germline-derived CDR1 and CDR2 are SGDLS and YYNGEE. Trimming cost V 3 bases and J 2 bases, with 7 bases left between them. The CDR3 is 13 residues long. The full variable domain, in which reference TRBV9 and TRBJ2-3 provide the parts outside the CDR3, is DSGVTQTPKHLITATGQRVTLRCSPRSGDLSVYWYQQSLDQGLQFLIQYYNGEERAKGNILERFSAQQFPDLHSELNLSSLELGDSALYFCASSALNTDTQYFGPGTRLTVL.

This clonotype was picked up a small number of times. This chain joins TRBV12-3 or TRBV12-4 and TRBJ2-4, with TRBD2 identical over 15 bases. The J call is doubtful: the DNA matches TRBJ2-5 better. CDR3 length: 16 residues. DNA for the CDR3: TGTGCCAGCAACAACGGACTAGCGGGAGGGCAAGAGACCCAGTACTTC. It is translated as CASNNGLAGGQETQYF.

The V call is TRBV5-1, the J call TRBJ2-2; unclear D gene. Germline V gene sequence: CDR1 SGHRS, CDR2 YFSETQ. The CDR3 sequence is 13 residues long. V lost 5 bases to trimming and J lost 5 bases, with 10 bases between them. The chain's CDR3 is CASRHTVTGELFF. DNA of the CDR3: TGCGCCAGCAGGCACACGGTAACCGGGGAGCTGTTTTTT.

This chain joins TRBV27 and TRBJ1-1; TRBD1 might be the D (5 bases). The CDR3 extends over 15 amino acids. The germline CDR1 and CDR2 sequences are MNHEY and SMNVEV (reference sequence). The V gene lost 4 bases and the J gene lost 7 bases, with 19 bases spanning the gap. CDR3 sequence: CASSWGGVPGGEAFF. CDR3 DNA: TGTGCCAGCAGTTGGGGGGGAGTCCCGGGGGGTGAAGCTTTCTTT.

This clonotype has just a few counts. CDR3 nucleotide sequence: TGTGCCAGCAGCAAACAGAATAACTATGGCTACACCTTC. Protein sequence: CASSKQNNYGYTF. The chain has TRBV13 and TRBJ1-2; no clear D. Germline CDR1 and CDR2: PRHDT and FYEKMQ (reference sequence). The ends were cut back, 5 bases at V and 1 base at J, with 8 bases in the middle. The CDR3 length is 13 residues.

This clonotype was seen a handful of times. This sequence joins TRBV29-1 and TRBJ2-7; 11 bases align to TRBD1. V lost 6 bases and J lost 3; bases outside the gene matches: 7. CDR1 and CDR2 from the germline V gene are SQVTM and ANQGSEA. The CDR3 spans 14 residues. CDR3: CSVKMGQGDYEQYF. In DNA, the CDR3 is TGCAGCGTCAAAATGGGACAGGGGGACTACGAGCAGTACTTC.

In this sample, this clonotype turned up a few times. V gene TRBV2 combines with J gene TRBJ2-7; 9 nucleotides match TRBD2. The DNA end favors TRBJ2-5, so the J call may be wrong. Germline loops: CDR1 SNHLY, CDR2 FYNNEI. This CDR3 region has 14 residues. CDR3 sequence: CASIGGLAMRTQYF. The CDR3, as DNA: TGTGCCAGCATAGGGGGACTAGCCATGAGGACCCAGTACTTC.

This clonotype has just a few counts. This chain joins TRBV27 and TRBJ2-7, with 9 bases aligning to TRBD1. This CDR3 is built from 14 residues. The J segment lost 3 bases and the V segment lost 5 bases, leaving 5 bases of the junction unmatched. Per germline, CDR1 MNHEY and CDR2 SMNVEV (reference sequence). CDR3 nucleotides: TGTGCCAGCAGTCCGAAGACAGGGGGCTACGAGCAGTACTTC. The encoded protein is CASSPKTGGYEQYF.

This clonotype was detected a few times. The genes are TRBV5-6 and TRBJ1-3; weak D call: TRBD1 (5 bases). This CDR3 is 15 amino acids long. Germline V gene data show CDR1 as SGHDT and CDR2 as YYEEEE. V shed 3 bases and J shed 4 bases, with 14 bases lying between them. CDR3 DNA: TGTGCCAGCAGCTCTCAGGGACCGATCGGAAACACCATATATTTT. Protein: CASSSQGPIGNTIYF.

The table lists this clonotype with a few counts. The chain carries TRBV3-1 and TRBJ2-1; D is unclear. The V gene's germline CDR1 is LGHDT and CDR2 YNNKEL (reference sequence). V gave up 4 bases and J gave up 0 bases, with 13 bases separating them. The CDR3 is 16 residues long. The CDR3 protein is CASSREIAGSYNEQFF. The CDR3 coding sequence is TGTGCCAGCAGCCGGGAAATCGCCGGCTCCTACAATGAGCAGTTCTTC.

The V and J genes are TRBV20-1 and TRBJ2-3; weak D call: TRBD2 (5 bases). With 3 bases removed from V and 4 bases from J, the gap between germline ends came to 17 bases. Germline V gene data show CDR1 as DFQATT and CDR2 as SNEGSKA (reference sequence). The CDR3 length is 15 residues. CDR3 nucleotides: TGCAGTGCTAGGTTTCGTTTCAGGCGGGCAGATACGCAGTATTTT. It encodes CSARFRFRRADTQYF.

The chain couples TRBV3-1 to TRBJ2-7; the match to TRBD2 covers 8 bases. Germline trimming cut 1 base from V and 3 bases from J; bases unmatched to any gene: 2. The CDR3 covers 14 residues. Germline values: CDR1 LGHDT, CDR2 YNNKEL (reference sequence). The CDR3 DNA reads as TGTGCCAGCAGCCAAGTTACTAGCGGCTACGAGCAGTACTTC. This codes for CASSQVTSGYEQYF.

The CDR3 reads CASSPGGSTDTQYF. CDR3 DNA: TGTGCCAGCAGCCCAGGGGGGAGCACAGATACGCAGTATTTT. The rearrangement uses TRBV5-4 and TRBJ2-3; TRBD1 is a possible D gene (7 bases). The V end lost 4 bases, the J end lost 0 bases, and 9 bases lay between the germline ends. CDR3 length equals 14 residues. The V gene's germline CDR1 is SGHNT and CDR2 YYREEE (reference sequence).

The V gene is TRBV20-1, the J gene TRBJ1-4, with 7 bases that match TRBD1. In germline, CDR1 is DFQATT, CDR2 SNEGSKA (reference sequence). The CDR3 is made up of 11 amino acids. V shed 1 base and J 12 bases; nucleotides not matched to a gene: 2. The CDR3: CSARGQGELFF. Written as DNA, the CDR3 is TGCAGTGCTAGAGGACAGGGAGAACTGTTTTTT.

This clonotype was found a few times. V is TRBV6-1 and J is TRBJ2-4; 7 positions agree with TRBD1. The ends lost 8 bases at V and 5 bases at J; junction bases unmatched: 12. CDR1 and CDR2 (germline): MNHNS, SASEGT. This CDR3 is 15 amino acids long. The CDR3 DNA sequence: TGTGCCAGCGGGGGAAGGGGGCAGGATCAAAACATTCAGTACTTC. It specifies CASGGRGQDQNIQYF.